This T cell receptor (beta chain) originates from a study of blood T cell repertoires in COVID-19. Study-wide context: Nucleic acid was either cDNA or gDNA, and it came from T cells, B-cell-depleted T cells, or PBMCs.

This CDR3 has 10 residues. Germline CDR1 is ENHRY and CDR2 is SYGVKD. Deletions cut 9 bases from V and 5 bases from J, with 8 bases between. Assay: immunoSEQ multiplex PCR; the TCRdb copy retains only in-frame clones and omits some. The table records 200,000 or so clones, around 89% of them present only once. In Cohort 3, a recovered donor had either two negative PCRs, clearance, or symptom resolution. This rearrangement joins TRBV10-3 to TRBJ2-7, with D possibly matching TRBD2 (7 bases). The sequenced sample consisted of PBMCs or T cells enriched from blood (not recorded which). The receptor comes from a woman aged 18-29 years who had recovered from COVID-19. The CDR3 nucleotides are TGTGCCATAGGGGGGGACGAGCAGTACTTC. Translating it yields CAIGGDEQYF.